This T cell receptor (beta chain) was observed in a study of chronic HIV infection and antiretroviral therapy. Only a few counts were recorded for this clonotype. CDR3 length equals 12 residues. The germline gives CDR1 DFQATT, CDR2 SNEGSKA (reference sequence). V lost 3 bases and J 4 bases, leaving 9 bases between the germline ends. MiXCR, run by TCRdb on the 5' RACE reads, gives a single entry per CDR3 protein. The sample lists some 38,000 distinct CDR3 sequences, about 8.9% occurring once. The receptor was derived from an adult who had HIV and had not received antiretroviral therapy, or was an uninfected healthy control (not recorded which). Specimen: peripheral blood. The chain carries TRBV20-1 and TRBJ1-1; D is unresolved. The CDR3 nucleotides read TGCAGTGCTAGGCCGGGAGGCACTGAAGCTTTCTTT. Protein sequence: CSARPGGTEAFF.